This T cell receptor beta chain was found in a study of response to subunit inactivated influenza vaccine. Overall study results and limits: Authors suggested few new T cells are recruited by each seasonal influenza vaccination.

Each CDR3 protein is one row after TCRdb ran MiXCR on the RT-PCR reads. Among 860,000 or so distinct CDR3 sequences, around 20% were seen once, and the ten largest hold around 9.6%. With respect to this clonotype: The target antigen is unknown.

Per the germline V gene, CDR1 is SGHRS and CDR2 is YFSETQ. CDR3 length: 16 amino acids. Deletions cut 0 bases from V and 4 bases from J, with 17 bases between. This sequence joins TRBV5-1 and TRBJ2-7; D is unclear. Sequenced here: PBMCs from blood, sampled about 5 days after vaccination. This clonotype originated in a man between 50 and 59 years old who received an inactivated influenza vaccine. CDR3 DNA: TGCGCCAGCAGCTTGGATGTTAGCAGGCACCCGTACGAGCAGTACTTC. Its protein product is CASSLDVSRHPYEQYF.